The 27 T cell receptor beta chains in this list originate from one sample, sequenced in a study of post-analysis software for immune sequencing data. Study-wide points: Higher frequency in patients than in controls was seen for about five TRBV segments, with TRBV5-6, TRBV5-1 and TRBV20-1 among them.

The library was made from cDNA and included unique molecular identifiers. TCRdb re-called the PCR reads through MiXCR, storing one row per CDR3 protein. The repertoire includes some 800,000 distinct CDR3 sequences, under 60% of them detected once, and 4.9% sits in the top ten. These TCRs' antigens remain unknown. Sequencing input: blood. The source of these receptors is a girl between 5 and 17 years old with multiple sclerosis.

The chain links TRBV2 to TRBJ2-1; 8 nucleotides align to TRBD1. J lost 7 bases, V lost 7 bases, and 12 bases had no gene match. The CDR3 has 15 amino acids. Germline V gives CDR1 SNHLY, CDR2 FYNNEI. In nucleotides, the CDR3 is TGTGCCAGCAACTTCGAGACAGGGGAAGCGAATGAGCAGTTCTTC. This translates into CASNFETGEANEQFF. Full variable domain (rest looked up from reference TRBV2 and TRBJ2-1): EPEVTQTPSHQVTQMGQEVILRCVPISNHLYFYWYRQILGQKVEFLVSFYNNEISEKSEIFDDQFSVERPDGSNFTLKIRSTKLEDSAMYFCASNFETGEANEQFFGPGTRLTVL.

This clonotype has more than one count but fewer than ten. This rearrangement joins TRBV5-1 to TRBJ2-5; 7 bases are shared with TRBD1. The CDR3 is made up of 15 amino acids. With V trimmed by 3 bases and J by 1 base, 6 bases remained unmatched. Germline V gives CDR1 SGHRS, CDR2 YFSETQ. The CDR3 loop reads CASSSRGSIQETQYF. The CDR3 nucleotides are TGCGCCAGCAGCTCCAGGGGGTCCATCCAAGAGACCCAGTACTTC. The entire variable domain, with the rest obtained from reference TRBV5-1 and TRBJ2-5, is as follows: KAGVTQTPRYLIKTRGQQVTLSCSPISGHRSVSWYQQTPGQGLQFLFEYFSETQRNKGNFPGRFSGRQFSNSRSEMNVSTLELGDSALYLCASSSRGSIQETQYFGPGTRLLVL.

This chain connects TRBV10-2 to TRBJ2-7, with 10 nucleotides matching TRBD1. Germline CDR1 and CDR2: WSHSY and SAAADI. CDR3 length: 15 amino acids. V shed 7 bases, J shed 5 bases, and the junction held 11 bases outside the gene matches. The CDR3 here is CASKRDGTGAHEQYF. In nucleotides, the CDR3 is TGCGCCAGCAAGAGGGACGGGACAGGGGCCCACGAGCAGTACTTC.

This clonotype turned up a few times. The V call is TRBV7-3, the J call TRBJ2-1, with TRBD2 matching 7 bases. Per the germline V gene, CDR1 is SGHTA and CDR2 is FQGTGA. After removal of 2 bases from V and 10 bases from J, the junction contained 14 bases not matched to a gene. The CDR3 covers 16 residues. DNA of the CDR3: TGTGCCAGCAGCTTATTTAGGGCGGGAGAGGGCTACGAGCAGTTCTTC. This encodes CASSLFRAGEGYEQFF.

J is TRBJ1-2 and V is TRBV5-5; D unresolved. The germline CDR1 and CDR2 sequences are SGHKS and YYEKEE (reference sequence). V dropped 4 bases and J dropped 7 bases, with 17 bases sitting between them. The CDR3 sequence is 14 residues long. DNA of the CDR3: TGTGCCAGCAGCCCTGACGGAGGGTCCGCTGGCTACACCTTC. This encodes CASSPDGGSAGYTF.

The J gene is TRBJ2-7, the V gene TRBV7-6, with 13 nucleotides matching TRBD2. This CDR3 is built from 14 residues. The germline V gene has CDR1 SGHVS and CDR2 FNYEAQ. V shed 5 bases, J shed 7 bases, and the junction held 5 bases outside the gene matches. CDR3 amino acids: CASSPSGLAGEQYF. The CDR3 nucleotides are TGTGCCAGCAGCCCCTCGGGACTAGCGGGAGAGCAGTACTTC. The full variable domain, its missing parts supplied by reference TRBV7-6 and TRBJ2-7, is GAGVSQSPRYKVTKRGQDVALRCDPISGHVSLYWYRQALGQGPEFLTYFNYEAQQDKSGLPNDRFSAERPEGSISTLTIQRTEQRDSAMYRCASSPSGLAGEQYFGPGTRLTVT.

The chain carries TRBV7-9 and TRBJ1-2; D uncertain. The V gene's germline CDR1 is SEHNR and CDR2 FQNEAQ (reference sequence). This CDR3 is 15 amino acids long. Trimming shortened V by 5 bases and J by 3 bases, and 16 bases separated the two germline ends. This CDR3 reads CASSLLSTGDYGYTF. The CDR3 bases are TGTGCCAGCAGCCTCCTCTCTACGGGAGACTATGGCTACACCTTC.

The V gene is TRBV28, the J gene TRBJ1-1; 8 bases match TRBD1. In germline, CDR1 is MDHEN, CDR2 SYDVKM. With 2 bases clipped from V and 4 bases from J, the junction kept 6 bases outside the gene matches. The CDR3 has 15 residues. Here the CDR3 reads CASSLPGQGATEAFF. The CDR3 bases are TGTGCCAGCAGTTTACCGGGTCAGGGGGCCACTGAAGCTTTCTTT.

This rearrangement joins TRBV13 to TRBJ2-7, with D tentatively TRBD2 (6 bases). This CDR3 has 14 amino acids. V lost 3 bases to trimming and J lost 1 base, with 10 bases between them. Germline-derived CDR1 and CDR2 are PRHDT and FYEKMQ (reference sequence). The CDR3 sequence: CASSFSRDSYEQYF. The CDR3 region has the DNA TGTGCCAGCAGCTTCTCGCGGGATTCCTACGAGCAGTACTTC.

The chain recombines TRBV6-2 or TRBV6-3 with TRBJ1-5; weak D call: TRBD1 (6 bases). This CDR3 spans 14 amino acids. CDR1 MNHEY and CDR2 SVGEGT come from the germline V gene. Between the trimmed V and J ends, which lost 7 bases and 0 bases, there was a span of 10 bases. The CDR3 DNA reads TGTGCCAGCAAGGACAGCTATAGCAATCAGCCCCAGCATTTT. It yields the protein CASKDSYSNQPQHF.

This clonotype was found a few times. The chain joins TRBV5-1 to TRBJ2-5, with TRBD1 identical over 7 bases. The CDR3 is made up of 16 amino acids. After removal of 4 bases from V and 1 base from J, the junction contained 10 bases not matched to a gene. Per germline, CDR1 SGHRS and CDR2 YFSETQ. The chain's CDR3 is CASSLTGVGFQETQYF. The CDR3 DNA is TGCGCCAGCAGCCTTACAGGGGTGGGTTTCCAAGAGACCCAGTACTTC.

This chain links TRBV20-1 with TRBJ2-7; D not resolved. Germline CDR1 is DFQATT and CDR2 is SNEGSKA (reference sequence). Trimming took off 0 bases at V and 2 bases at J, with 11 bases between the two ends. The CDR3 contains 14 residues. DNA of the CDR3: TGCAGTGCTAGAGATCTGCGGATGCCCTACGAGCAGTACTTC. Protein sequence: CSARDLRMPYEQYF.

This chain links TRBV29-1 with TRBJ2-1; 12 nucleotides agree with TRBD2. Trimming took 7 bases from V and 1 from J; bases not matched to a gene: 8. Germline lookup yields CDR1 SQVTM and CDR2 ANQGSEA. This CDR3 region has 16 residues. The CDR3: CSAALAGGWSYNEQFF. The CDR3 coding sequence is TGCAGCGCTGCACTAGCGGGAGGATGGTCCTACAATGAGCAGTTCTTC.

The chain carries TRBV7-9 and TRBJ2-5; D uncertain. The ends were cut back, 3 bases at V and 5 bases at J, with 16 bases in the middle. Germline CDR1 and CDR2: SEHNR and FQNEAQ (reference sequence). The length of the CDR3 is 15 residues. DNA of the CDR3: TGTGCCAGCAGCTTTCTAGTGGGGTTAAAGGAGACCCAGTACTTC. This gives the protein CASSFLVGLKETQYF. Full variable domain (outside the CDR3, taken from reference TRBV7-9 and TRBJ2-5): DTGVSQNPRHKITKRGQNVTFRCDPISEHNRLYWYRQTLGQGPEFLTYFQNEAQLEKSRLLSDRFSAERPKGSFSTLEIQRTEQGDSAMYLCASSFLVGLKETQYFGPGTRLLVL.

The CDR3 here is CASSQDLQNYGYTF. CDR3 nucleotides: TGCGCCAGCAGCCAAGATCTCCAGAACTATGGCTACACCTTC. V is TRBV4-3 and J is TRBJ1-2; no firm D call. Trimming left V 0 bases short and J 2 bases short, with 7 bases between. The CDR3 is 14 residues long. The germline CDR1 and CDR2 sequences are LGHNA and YSLEER.

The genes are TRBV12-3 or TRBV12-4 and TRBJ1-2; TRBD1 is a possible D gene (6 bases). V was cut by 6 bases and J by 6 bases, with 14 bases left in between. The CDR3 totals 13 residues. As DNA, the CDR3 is TGTGCCAGCAGGGCGGGCAGGGGTGATGGCTACACCTTC. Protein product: CASRAGRGDGYTF.

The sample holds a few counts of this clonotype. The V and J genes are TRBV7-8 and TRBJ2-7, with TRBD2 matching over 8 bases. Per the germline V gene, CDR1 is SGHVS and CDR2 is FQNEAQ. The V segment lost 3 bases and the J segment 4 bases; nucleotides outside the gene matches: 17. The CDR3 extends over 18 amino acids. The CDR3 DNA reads TGTGCCAGCAGCTTTCTTTCTACGGCGGGAGGAGGTCATTACGAGCAGTACTTC. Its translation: CASSFLSTAGGGHYEQYF.

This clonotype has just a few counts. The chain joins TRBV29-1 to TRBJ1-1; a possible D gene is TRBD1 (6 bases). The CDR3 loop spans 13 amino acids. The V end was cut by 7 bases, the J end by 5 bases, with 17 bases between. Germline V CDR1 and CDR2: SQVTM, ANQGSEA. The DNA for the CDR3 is TGCAGCGCCCATGGACAGCCTGGGACTGAAGCTTTCTTT. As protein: CSAHGQPGTEAFF.

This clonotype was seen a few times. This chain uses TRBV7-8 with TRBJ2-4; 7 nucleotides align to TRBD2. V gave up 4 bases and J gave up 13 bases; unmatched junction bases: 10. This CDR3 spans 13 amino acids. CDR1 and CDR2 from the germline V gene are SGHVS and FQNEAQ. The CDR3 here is CASSSRGLREQYF. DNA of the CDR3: TGTGCCAGCAGCTCACGGGGACTACGAGAGCAGTACTTC.

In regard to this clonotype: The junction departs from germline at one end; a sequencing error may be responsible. The CDR3 bases are TGTGCCACCAGCAGGACTAGCGGGAAGGCGAACACCAGGGAGCTGTTTTTT. Its protein is CATSRTSGKANTRELFF. The chain is built from TRBV15 and TRBJ2-2; 11 nucleotides match TRBD2. The CDR3 is 17 amino acids. Per germline, CDR1 LNHNV and CDR2 YYDKDF (reference sequence). Combining the CDR3 with reference TRBV15 and TRBJ2-2 gives the whole variable domain DAMVIQNPRYQVTQFGKPVTLSCSQTLNHNVMYWYQQKSSQAPKLLFHYYDKDFNNEADTPDNFQSRRPNTSFCFLDIRSPGLGDTAMYLCATSRTSGKANTRELFFGEGSRLTVL.

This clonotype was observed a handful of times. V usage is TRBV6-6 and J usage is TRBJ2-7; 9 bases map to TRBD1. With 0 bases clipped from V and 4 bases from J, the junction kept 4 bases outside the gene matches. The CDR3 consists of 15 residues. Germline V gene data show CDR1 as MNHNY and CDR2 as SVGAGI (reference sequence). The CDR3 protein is CASSYSGQGRYEQYF. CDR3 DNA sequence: TGTGCCAGCAGTTACTCGGGACAGGGAAGGTACGAGCAGTACTTC.

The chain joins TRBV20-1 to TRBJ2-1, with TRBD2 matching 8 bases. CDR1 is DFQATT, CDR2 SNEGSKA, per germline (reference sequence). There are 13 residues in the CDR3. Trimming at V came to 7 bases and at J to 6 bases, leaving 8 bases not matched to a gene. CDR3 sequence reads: CSVERELVNEQFF. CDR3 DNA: TGCAGTGTAGAGCGGGAGCTTGTCAATGAGCAGTTCTTC.

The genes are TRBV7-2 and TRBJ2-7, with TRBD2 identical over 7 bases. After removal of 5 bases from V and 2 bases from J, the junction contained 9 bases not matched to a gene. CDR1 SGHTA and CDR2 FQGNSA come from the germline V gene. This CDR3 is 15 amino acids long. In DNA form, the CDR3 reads TGTGCCAGCAGCGCGTTCTTGGCGGGGGCCTACGAGCAGTACTTC. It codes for CASSAFLAGAYEQYF.

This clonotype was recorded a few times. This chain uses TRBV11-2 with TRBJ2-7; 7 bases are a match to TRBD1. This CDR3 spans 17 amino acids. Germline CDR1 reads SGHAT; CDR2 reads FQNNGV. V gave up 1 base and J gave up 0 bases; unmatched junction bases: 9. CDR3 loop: CASSLATRTGDSYEQYF. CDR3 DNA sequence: TGTGCCAGCAGCTTAGCTACCCGGACAGGTGACTCCTACGAGCAGTACTTC.

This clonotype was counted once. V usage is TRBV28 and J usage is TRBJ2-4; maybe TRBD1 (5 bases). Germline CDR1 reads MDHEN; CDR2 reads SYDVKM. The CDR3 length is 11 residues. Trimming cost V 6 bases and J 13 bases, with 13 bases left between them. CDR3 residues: CASRFRVVQYF. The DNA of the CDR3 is TGTGCCAGCAGATTCAGGGTGGTGCAGTACTTC.

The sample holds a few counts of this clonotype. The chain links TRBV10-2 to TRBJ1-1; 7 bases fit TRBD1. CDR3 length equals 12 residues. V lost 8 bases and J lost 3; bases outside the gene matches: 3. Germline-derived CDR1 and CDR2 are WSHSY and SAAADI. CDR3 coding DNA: TGCGCCAGCCGCACAGGGGACACTGAAGCTTTCTTT. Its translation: CASRTGDTEAFF.

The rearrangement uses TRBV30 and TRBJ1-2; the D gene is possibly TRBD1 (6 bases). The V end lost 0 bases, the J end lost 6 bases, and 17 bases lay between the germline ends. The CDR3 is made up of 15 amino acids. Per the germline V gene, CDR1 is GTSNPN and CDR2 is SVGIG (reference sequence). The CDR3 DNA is TGTGCCTGGAGTGTACTTCGGACAGCTCCCAATGGCTACACCTTC. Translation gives CAWSVLRTAPNGYTF. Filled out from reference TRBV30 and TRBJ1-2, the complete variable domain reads SQTIHQWPATLVQPVGSPLSLECTVEGTSNPNLYWYRQAAGRGLQLLFYSVGIGQISSEVPQNLSASRPQDRQFILSSKKLLLSDSGFYLCAWSVLRTAPNGYTFGSGTRLTVV.